A single sample is the source of the 13 T cell receptor beta chains below, sequenced in a study of blood T cell repertoires in COVID-19 (dated by TCRdb to about 2020). Receptor amplification or capture employed the immunoSEQ multiplex PCR assay. TCRdb took over this immuneACCESS table, retaining in-frame rearrangements with V and J assigned. Such tables are incomplete; in checked studies, under half of the missing clones stem from an unresolved V gene, and the remainder is unexplained. Present in this sample are some 220,000 clones, more than 75% of which were seen just once. The biggest ten clones account for roughly 13% of the sample. Sequencing was carried out using peripheral blood. These receptors originate from a human donor in a cohort sampled during active COVID-19.

The rearrangement joins TRBV6-1 to TRBJ1-4, with 8 positions matching TRBD1. The length of the CDR3 is 14 residues. V dropped 3 bases and J dropped 5; count of bases not matched to a gene: 2. The germline V gene has CDR1 MNHNS and CDR2 SASEGT. The CDR3 spells CASSDRGRNEKLFF. The DNA of the CDR3 is TGTGCCAGCAGTGACAGGGGGCGAAATGAAAAACTGTTTTTT.

The chain combines TRBV28 with TRBJ1-1; D not resolved. V shed 7 bases and J shed 1 base, with 7 bases lying between them. Germline V gene data show CDR1 as MDHEN and CDR2 as SYDVKM. CDR3 length: 12 residues. CDR3 coding DNA: TGTGCCAGCACCTCGGGGAACACTGAAGCTTTCTTT. Translating gives CASTSGNTEAFF.

The V gene is TRBV28, the J gene TRBJ1-3; TRBD1 might be the D (5 bases). Germline V lookup: CDR1 MDHEN, CDR2 SYDVKM. V was clipped by 4 bases and J by 4 bases, with 23 bases between them. This CDR3 has 18 residues. The CDR3 DNA reads as TGTGCCAGCAGTTCCGGGAGGGGATCTGGTTTGAGAGGAAACACCATATATTTT. Translating gives CASSSGRGSGLRGNTIYF.

This clone showed up just a few times. The V and J genes are TRBV4-3 and TRBJ1-1; tentative D call: TRBD1 (5 bases). V was clipped by 0 bases and J by 3 bases, with 11 bases between them. There are 15 residues in the CDR3. CDR1 and CDR2 from the germline V gene are LGHNA and YSLEER. CDR3 in DNA: TGCGCCAGCAGCCAAGACCCCGGACAATACACTGAAGCTTTCTTT. Its protein product is CASSQDPGQYTEAFF.

The chain links TRBV7-2 to TRBJ1-3; D gene uncertain. This CDR3 contains 13 residues. Germline loops: CDR1 SGHTA, CDR2 FQGNSA. V was shortened by 5 bases and J by 7 bases, with 12 bases between the two germline ends. CDR3 protein: CASSLRYGNTIYF. The CDR3 nucleotides read TGTGCCAGCAGCCTACGGTACGGGAACACCATATATTTT.

The V call is TRBV28, the J call TRBJ2-4; TRBD2 matches at 9 bases. CDR3 size: 16 residues. V trimming: 3 bases; J trimming: 8 bases; junction bases outside the gene matches: 11. Per the germline V gene, CDR1 is MDHEN and CDR2 is SYDVKM. The CDR3 loop is CASSFGGGEVMDIQYF. The DNA of the CDR3 is TGTGCCAGCAGTTTCGGCGGGGGGGAGGTAATGGACATTCAGTACTTC.

The rearrangement uses TRBV6-6 and TRBJ2-5; D unclear. V was cut by 8 bases and J by 4 bases, with 8 bases left in between. The CDR3 length is 11 residues. Germline values: CDR1 MNHNY, CDR2 SVGAGI (reference sequence). CDR3 coding DNA: TGTGCCAGCTCTCCCTTAGAGACCCAGTACTTC. Encoded protein: CASSPLETQYF.

The DNA for the CDR3 is TGTGCCAGCAGCCCGCGGGACCCACGGAGAGGCTACACCTTC. It encodes CASSPRDPRRGYTF. The chain carries TRBV9 and TRBJ1-2; tentative D call: TRBD1 (5 bases). The germline V and J ends were trimmed by 4 bases and 8 bases, with 18 bases remaining between them. The CDR3 extends over 14 amino acids. CDR1 is SGDLS and CDR2 is YYNGEE in the germline V gene.

The CDR3 DNA follows: TGCGCCAGCAGCCAGTACAGGGAATCCTACGAGCAGTACTTC. Translation: CASSQYRESYEQYF. This sequence joins TRBV4-1 and TRBJ2-7; maybe TRBD1 (6 bases). Germline V gene sequence: CDR1 MGHRA, CDR2 YSYEKL. The V end was cut by 3 bases, the J end by 1 base, with 10 bases between. This CDR3 spans 14 amino acids.

The chain couples TRBV6-5 to TRBJ1-2; 9 positions match TRBD1. The trim removed 2 bases at V and 0 bases at J, leaving 1 base unmatched. The CDR3 extends over 15 amino acids. The V gene's germline CDR1 is MNHEY and CDR2 SVGAGI. CDR3 in DNA: TGTGCCAGCAGTTACACAGGGGGCTCTAACTATGGCTACACCTTC. Its translation is CASSYTGGSNYGYTF.

The chain is built from TRBV7-2 and TRBJ2-4, with TRBD1 matching 7 bases. Trimming took 0 bases from V and 2 from J; bases not matched to a gene: 10. The CDR3 totals 18 residues. Per the germline V gene, CDR1 is SGHTA and CDR2 is FQGNSA. In DNA, the CDR3 is TGTGCCAGCAGCTTAGCATCCACAGGGGAGAGGACCAAAAACATTCAGTACTTC. Translation gives CASSLASTGERTKNIQYF.

The J gene is TRBJ2-2, the V gene TRBV3-1 (or the pseudogene TRBV3-2); 8 nucleotides agree with TRBD2. There are 16 residues in the CDR3. V shed 5 bases and J 0 bases; nucleotides not matched to a gene: 5. The germline V gene has CDR1 LGHDT and CDR2 YNNKEL (reference sequence). Written as DNA, the CDR3 is TGTGCCAGCAGCGCCCGGGGACTAGCGAACACCGGGGAGCTGTTTTTT. Translated: CASSARGLANTGELFF.

The gene calls are TRBV9 and TRBJ2-3; 10 positions match TRBD2. This CDR3 comprises 14 residues. Germline lookup yields CDR1 SGDLS and CDR2 YYNGEE. V dropped 3 bases and J dropped 4; count of bases not matched to a gene: 2. The CDR3 DNA reads TGTGCCAGCAGCGCTAGCGGGAGCCCAGATACGCAGTATTTT. It is translated as CASSASGSPDTQYF.